The 15 T cell receptor beta chains below all came from one sample that was sequenced in a study of regulatory T cells in long-lasting Graves disease. In building TCR beta libraries, iRepertoire HTBI primers were used together with Arm-PCR of CDR3 regions. MiXCR, applied by TCRdb to the multiplex PCR reads, yields one record per CDR3 protein. The sample consists of 320,000 or so distinct CDR3 sequences, about a sixth of them appearing once. Documented time point: newly diagnosed GD, antithyroid drugs for less than 3 months. The TCR library was made from RNA that had been extracted from PBMCs in TRIzol. This specimen consisted of peripheral blood mononuclear cells (PBMCs), obtained at new diagnosis, from a patient treated with antithyroid drugs. The source is a female donor with Graves disease.

At least ten counts were recorded for this clonotype. The J gene is TRBJ2-1, the V gene TRBV28; no firm D call. V was trimmed by 5 bases and J by 0 bases, leaving 11 bases between them. CDR1 and CDR2 (germline): MDHEN, SYDVKM. This CDR3 is built from 15 residues. DNA for the CDR3: TGTGCCAGCAGTCGAGATCAAATCTCCTACAATGAGCAGTTCTTC. Protein sequence: CASSRDQISYNEQFF.

This clonotype was detected only a few times. The rearrangement links TRBV30 to TRBJ1-1, with 9 bases identical to TRBD1. This CDR3 is built from 14 residues. The ends lost 4 bases at V and 4 bases at J; junction bases unmatched: 7. The germline V gene encodes CDR1 GTSNPN and CDR2 SVGIG (reference sequence). CDR3 in DNA: TGTGCCTGGACCGGGACAGGGAGGGGCACTGAAGCTTTCTTT. This sequence encodes CAWTGTGRGTEAFF.

This sequence joins TRBV20-1 and TRBJ2-7; 11 nucleotides align to TRBD2. This CDR3 has 15 residues. The ends lost 3 bases at V and 1 base at J; junction bases unmatched: 5. Germline lookup yields CDR1 DFQATT and CDR2 SNEGSKA (reference sequence). In DNA, the CDR3 is TGCAGTGCTAGGAAACTAGCGGGGGAATCCTACGAGCAGTACTTC. Translating gives CSARKLAGESYEQYF.

This clonotype was recorded many times. The CDR3 region is CASSEAGGPKETQYF. The CDR3 DNA sequence: TGTGCCAGTTCTGAAGCGGGAGGGCCTAAAGAGACCCAGTACTTC. The V gene is TRBV27, the J gene TRBJ2-5; 10 nucleotides agree with TRBD2. This CDR3 is 15 amino acids long. V trimming: 9 bases; J trimming: 3 bases; junction bases outside the gene matches: 10. Germline CDR1 MNHEY, CDR2 SMNVEV (reference sequence).

This clonotype was recorded many times. This rearrangement joins TRBV18 to TRBJ2-6; no clear D. Germline V gene sequence: CDR1 KGHSH, CDR2 LQKENI. The CDR3 has 14 amino acids. Trimming shortened V by 5 bases and J by 0 bases, and 5 bases separated the two germline ends. The DNA for the CDR3 is TGTGCCAGCTCAGAGAGCTCTGGGGCCAACGTCCTGACTTTC. Translation: CASSESSGANVLTF.

This clonotype was detected many times. This chain connects TRBV12-3 or TRBV12-4 to TRBJ1-6; D unclear. This CDR3 is built from 13 residues. V gave up 7 bases and J gave up 10 bases, with 14 bases separating them. The DNA of the CDR3 is TGTGCCAGCACCCCTCGGACTGGGTCACCCCTCCACTTT. Translation: CASTPRTGSPLHF.

In this sample, this clonotype turned up many times. V gene TRBV15 combines with J gene TRBJ2-3, with D unclear. The CDR3 runs to 12 residues. CDR1 LNHNV and CDR2 YYDKDF come from the germline V gene (reference sequence). Trimming cost V 3 bases and J 10 bases, with 11 bases left between them. The CDR3 DNA follows: TGTGCCACCAGCAGGTCCTCGGGCCCGCAGTATTTT. Translation: CATSRSSGPQYF.

This clonotype was counted many times. The chain combines TRBV12-3 or TRBV12-4 with TRBJ1-2, with no clear D. The CDR3 is made up of 13 amino acids. Trimming cost V 5 bases and J 0 bases, with 7 bases left between them. The CDR3 sequence: CASSGVANYGYTF. CDR3 nucleotide sequence: TGTGCCAGCAGTGGTGTCGCTAACTATGGCTACACCTTC.

The J gene is TRBJ2-1, the V gene TRBV7-3; 11 bases are a match to TRBD2. Losses at the gene ends were 0 bases for V and 6 bases for J; bases not matched to a gene: 7. Germline V gene lookup returns CDR1 SGHTA and CDR2 FQGTGA. CDR3 length equals 17 residues. Here the CDR3 DNA reads TGTGCCAGCAGCTTAACGCCCGGACTAGCGGGCGGCAATGAGCAGTTCTTC. It is translated as CASSLTPGLAGGNEQFF.

As regards this clonotype: A clone one base away is much larger, so this may be a read error. V and J are TRBV9 and TRBJ2-1; D possibly corresponds to TRBD1 (6 bases). With 3 bases removed from V and 12 bases from J, the gap between germline ends came to 19 bases. From germline, CDR1 is SGDLS and CDR2 YYNGEE. This CDR3 region has 14 residues. CDR3 in amino acids: CASSEVRGTGGQFF. The CDR3 nucleotides are TGTGCCAGCAGCGAGGTTAGGGGGACGGGTGGGCAGTTCTTC.

In this sample, this clonotype turned up many times. The V call is TRBV2, the J call TRBJ2-1, with TRBD2 matching 7 bases. Trimming took 4 bases from V and 4 from J; bases not matched to a gene: 7. Germline V gives CDR1 SNHLY, CDR2 FYNNEI. This CDR3 contains 15 residues. The CDR3 sequence: CASSGGGREYNEQFF. The CDR3 nucleotides read TGTGCCAGCAGTGGTGGCGGGAGAGAGTACAATGAGCAGTTCTTC.

There are many counts of this clonotype. The chain recombines TRBV11-3 with TRBJ1-2, with a tentative D call TRBD1 (5 bases). The CDR3 is made up of 16 amino acids. V lost 5 bases to trimming and J lost 0 bases, with 16 bases between them. In germline, CDR1 is SGHNT, CDR2 YENEEA. In nucleotides, the CDR3 is TGTGCCAGCAGCCTAGGGACTGGGAAAGCTAACTATGGCTACACCTTC. Translated: CASSLGTGKANYGYTF.

With regard to this clonotype: This may stem from a read error, because a much larger clone lies one nucleotide away. J is TRBJ1-2 and V is TRBV6-5; D not certain. The CDR3 spans 13 residues. Germline loops: CDR1 MNHEY, CDR2 SVGAGI. CDR3 protein: CASGYGQNYGYTF. The CDR3 coding sequence is TGTGCCAGCGGTTACGGGCAGAACTATGGCTACACCTTC.

The table lists this clonotype with many counts. The V and J genes are TRBV11-2 and TRBJ2-7; D is unclear. This CDR3 is 17 amino acids long. V lost 5 bases and J lost 0, with 20 bases in between. The germline V gene has CDR1 SGHAT and CDR2 FQNNGV. CDR3 nucleotide sequence: TGTGCCAGCAGCCGAACTTCGTCTGGCAGTCACTCCTACGAGCAGTACTTC. Translation: CASSRTSSGSHSYEQYF.

This clonotype occurred many times. The V and J genes are TRBV30 and TRBJ2-3; weak D call: TRBD2 (5 bases). The V gene's germline CDR1 is GTSNPN and CDR2 SVGIG (reference sequence). This CDR3 comprises 13 residues. V was cut by 3 bases and J by 6 bases, with 13 bases left in between. The CDR3 bases are TGTGCCTGGAGGGCCCCGGGGATTGATACGCAGTATTTT. Protein product: CAWRAPGIDTQYF.